This TCR beta chain was recorded in a study of cytomegalovirus exposure and HLA in healthy donors. Study-wide context: Both the roughly 120 validation repertoires and the approximately 670 first-cohort repertoires used the same platform, as reported by a later analysis. Study-wide results and limits: Specificity of a few CMV-associated chains for CMV antigens was verified in vitro. Published work reported that the classifier diagnosed cytomegalovirus status with high specificity and sensitivity. Researchers counted 150 to 200 TCR beta chains as cytomegalovirus-associated.

The germline V gene has CDR1 LNHDA and CDR2 SQIVND (reference sequence). The V and J ends lost 1 base and 0 bases respectively, with 7 bases between them. The CDR3 sequence is 15 residues long. The repertoire was sequenced with immunoSEQ multiplex PCR; TCRdb's copy has only in-frame clones and lacks some. The data contain about 73,000 clones, approximately 95% of them seen just once; the ten biggest clones take up roughly 3.3%. On this clone itself: As yet, its antigen is unknown.

The sequence derives from a man between 18 and 29 years old in good health and CMV-seronegative. The J gene is TRBJ1-5, the V gene TRBV19; D possibly corresponds to TRBD1 (5 bases). Input material: PBMCs. The CDR3 region is CASSIGGSSNQPQHF. CDR3 DNA sequence: TGTGCCAGTAGTATAGGGGGCTCTAGCAATCAGCCCCAGCATTTT.